This entry features one TCR beta chain sequence. What it recognizes is unknown. The data stem from a study of Ad26.COV2.S vaccination and SARS-CoV-2 variants. Overall study context: Donor got 5x10^10 or 1x10^11 viral particles of Ad26.COV2.S. Notes on the study in general: An underestimation of total T cell responses may have resulted from the TCR breadth and depth analyses. The breadth of spike-specific CD8+ and CD4+ T cell responses after vaccination was reportedly substantial. Spike-specific TCR breadth in vaccine recipients exceeded that seen in placebo recipients.

TCRdb's copy holds only in-frame clones and misses some; the assay was immunoSEQ multiplex PCR. The sample records approximately 350,000 clones, about 80% being singletons. Specified treatment: roughly 20 received Ad26.COV2.S at low or high dose, single or two shots; roughly five received placebo; per-sample allocation not given. Day 63 after the first vaccine or placebo injection was the time point for sampling. This CDR3 is 17 amino acids long. With 1 base clipped from V and 4 bases from J, the junction kept 8 bases outside the gene matches. Germline CDR1 and CDR2: SGHNT and YYREEE (reference sequence).

This specimen consisted of peripheral blood, obtained in a trial of Ad26.COV2.S vaccine versus placebo. The receptor comes from a person between 18 and 65 years old who received the Ad26.COV2.S COVID-19 vaccine or a placebo. The chain employs TRBV5-4 and TRBJ1-2; 12 bases fit TRBD1. The DNA for the CDR3 is TGTGCCAGCAGCTTGATCCGGGACAGGGGGCGCAGCTATGGCTACACCTTC. Protein product: CASSLIRDRGRSYGYTF.